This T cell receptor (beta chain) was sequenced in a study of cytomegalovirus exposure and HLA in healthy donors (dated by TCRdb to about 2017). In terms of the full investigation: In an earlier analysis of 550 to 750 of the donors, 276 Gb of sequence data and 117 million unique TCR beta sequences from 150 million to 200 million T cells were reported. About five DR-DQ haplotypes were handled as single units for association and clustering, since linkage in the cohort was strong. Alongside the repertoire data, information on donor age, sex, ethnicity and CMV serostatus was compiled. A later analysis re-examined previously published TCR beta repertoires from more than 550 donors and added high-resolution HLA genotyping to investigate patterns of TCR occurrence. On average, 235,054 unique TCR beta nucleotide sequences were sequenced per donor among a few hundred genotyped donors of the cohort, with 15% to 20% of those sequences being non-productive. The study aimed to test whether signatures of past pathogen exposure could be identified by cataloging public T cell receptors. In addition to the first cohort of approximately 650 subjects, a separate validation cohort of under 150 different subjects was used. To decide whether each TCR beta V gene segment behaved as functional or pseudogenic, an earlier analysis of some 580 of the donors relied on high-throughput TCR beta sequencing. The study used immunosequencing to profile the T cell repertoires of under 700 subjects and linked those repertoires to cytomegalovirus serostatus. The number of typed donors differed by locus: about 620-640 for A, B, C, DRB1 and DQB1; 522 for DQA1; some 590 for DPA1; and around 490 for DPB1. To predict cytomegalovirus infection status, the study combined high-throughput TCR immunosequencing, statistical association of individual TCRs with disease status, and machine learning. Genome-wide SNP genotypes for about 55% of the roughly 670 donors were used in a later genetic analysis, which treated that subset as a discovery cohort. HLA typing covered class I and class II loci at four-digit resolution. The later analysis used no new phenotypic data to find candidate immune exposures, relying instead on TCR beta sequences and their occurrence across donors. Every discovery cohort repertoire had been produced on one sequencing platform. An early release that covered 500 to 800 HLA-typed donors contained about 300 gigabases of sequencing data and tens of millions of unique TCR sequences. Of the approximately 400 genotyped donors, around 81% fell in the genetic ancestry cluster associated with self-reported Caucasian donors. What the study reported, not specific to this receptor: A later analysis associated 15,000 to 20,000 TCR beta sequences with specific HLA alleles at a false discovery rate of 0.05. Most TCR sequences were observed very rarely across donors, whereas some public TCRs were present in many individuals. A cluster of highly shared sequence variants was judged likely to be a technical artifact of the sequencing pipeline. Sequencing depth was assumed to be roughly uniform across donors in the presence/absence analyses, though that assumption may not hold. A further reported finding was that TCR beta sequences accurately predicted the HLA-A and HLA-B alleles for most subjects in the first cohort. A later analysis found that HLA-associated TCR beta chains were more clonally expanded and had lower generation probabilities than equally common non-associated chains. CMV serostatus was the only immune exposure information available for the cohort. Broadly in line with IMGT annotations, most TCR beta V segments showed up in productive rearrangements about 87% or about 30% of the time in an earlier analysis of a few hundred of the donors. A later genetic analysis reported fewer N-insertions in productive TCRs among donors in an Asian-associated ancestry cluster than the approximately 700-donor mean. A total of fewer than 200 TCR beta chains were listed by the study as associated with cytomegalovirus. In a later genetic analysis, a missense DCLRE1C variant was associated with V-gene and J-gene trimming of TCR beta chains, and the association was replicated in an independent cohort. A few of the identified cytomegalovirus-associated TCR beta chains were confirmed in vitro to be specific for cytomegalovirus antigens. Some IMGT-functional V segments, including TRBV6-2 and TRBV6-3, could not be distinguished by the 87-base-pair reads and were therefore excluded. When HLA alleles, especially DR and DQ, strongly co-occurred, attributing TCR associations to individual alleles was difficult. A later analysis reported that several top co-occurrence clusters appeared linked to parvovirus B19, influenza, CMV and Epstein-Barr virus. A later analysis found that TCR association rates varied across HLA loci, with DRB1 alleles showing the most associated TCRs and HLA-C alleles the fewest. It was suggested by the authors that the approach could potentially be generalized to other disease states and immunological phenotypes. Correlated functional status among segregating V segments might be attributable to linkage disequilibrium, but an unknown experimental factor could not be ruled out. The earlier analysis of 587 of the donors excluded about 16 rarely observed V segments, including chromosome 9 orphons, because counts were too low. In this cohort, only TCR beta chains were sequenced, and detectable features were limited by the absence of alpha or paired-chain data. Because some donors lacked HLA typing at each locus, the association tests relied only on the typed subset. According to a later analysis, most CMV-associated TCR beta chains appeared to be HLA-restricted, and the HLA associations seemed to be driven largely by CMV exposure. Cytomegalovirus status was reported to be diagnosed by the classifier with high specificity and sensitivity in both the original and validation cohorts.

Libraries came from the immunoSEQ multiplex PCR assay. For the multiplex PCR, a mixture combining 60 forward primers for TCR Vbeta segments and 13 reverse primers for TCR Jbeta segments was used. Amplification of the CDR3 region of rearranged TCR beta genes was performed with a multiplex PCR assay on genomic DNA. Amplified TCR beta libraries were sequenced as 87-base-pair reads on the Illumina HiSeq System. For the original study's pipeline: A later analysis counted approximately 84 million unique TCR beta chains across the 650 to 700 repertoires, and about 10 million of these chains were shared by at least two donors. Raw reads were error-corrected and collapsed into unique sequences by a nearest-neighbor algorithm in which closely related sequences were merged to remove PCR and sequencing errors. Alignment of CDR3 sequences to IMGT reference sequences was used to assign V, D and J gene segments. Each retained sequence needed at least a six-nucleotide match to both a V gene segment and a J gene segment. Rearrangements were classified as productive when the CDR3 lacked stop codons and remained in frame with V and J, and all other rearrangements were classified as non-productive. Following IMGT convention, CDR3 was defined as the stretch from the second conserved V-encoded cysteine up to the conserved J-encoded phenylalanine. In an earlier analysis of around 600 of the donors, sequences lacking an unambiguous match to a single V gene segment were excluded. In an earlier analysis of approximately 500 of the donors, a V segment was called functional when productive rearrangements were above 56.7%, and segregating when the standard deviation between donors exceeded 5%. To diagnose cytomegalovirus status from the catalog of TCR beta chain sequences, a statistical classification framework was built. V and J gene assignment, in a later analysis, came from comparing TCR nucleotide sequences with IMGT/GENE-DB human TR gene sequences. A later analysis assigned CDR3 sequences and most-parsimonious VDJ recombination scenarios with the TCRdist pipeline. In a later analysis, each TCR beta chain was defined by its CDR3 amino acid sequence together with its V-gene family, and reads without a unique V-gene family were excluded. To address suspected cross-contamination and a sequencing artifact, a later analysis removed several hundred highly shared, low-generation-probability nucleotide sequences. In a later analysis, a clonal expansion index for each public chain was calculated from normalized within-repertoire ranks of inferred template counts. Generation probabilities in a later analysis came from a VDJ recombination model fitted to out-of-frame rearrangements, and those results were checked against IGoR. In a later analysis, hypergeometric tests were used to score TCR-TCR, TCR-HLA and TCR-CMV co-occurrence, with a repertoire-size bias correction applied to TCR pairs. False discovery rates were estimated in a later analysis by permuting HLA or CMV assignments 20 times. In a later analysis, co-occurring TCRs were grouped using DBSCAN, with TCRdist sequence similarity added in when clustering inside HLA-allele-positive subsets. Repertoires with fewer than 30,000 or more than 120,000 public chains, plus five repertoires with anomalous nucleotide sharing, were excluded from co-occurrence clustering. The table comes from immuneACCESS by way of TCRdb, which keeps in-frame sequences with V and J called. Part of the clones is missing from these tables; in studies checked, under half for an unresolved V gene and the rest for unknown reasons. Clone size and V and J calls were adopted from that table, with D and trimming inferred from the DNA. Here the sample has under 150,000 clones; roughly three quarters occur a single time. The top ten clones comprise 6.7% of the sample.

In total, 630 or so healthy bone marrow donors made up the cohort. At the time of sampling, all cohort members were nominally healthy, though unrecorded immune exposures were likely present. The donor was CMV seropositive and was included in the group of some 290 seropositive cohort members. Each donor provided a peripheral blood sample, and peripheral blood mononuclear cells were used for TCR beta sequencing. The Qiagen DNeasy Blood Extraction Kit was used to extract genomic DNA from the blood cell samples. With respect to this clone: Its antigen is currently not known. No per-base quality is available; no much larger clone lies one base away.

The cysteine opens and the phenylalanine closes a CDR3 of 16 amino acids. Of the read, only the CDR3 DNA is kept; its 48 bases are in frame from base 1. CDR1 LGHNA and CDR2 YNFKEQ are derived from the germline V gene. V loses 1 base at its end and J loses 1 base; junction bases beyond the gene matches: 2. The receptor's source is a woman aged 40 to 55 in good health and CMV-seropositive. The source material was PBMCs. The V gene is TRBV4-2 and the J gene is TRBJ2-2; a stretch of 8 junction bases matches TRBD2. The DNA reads TGTGCCAGCAGCCAAGTGACTAGCGAGAACACCGGGGAGCTGTTTTTT. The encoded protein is CASSQVTSENTGELFF.